This TCR beta chain was sequenced for a study of low-dose radiotherapy and immunotherapy resistance in tumors. cDNA synthesis used a TRAV/TRBV-specific primer set for both chains. Both a constant-region primer and a V-primer adapter served to amplify TCRs across around 20 PCR cycles. After the mRNA was isolated, it was amplified using in vitro transcription. TCRdb ran MiXCR on the reads and lists one entry per CDR3 protein. The table includes around 79,000 distinct CDR3 sequences, approximately 17% detected once. This clonotype was seen many times. Germline values: CDR1 DFQATT, CDR2 SNEGSKA (reference sequence). The CDR3 has 13 residues. V lost 0 bases and J lost 1, with 7 bases in between. Time point specified: before trial treatment.

Sequences were derived from PBMCs, sampled before treatment. This sequence was found in a male donor with prostate cancer. The chain is built from TRBV20-1 and TRBJ2-7; D remains unclear. CDR3 loop: CSARDQKSYEQYF. The CDR3 DNA reads TGCAGTGCTAGAGATCAAAAGTCCTACGAGCAGTACTTC.